This T cell receptor (beta chain) is from a study of quantifying T cell responses using KT2 cells. Study in general: Reverse transcription used primers in the TCR alpha and beta constant regions.

This CDR3 region has 13 residues. Germline V CDR1 and CDR2: SGHVS, FQNEAQ. V lost 5 bases to trimming and J lost 5 bases; unmatched junction nucleotides: 4. In its sample, this clonotype was seen many times. An oligo carrying a UMI was ligated to the cDNA 3' end. The first PCR ran 4 to 5 cycles with an equimolar RC1.1 and RC1.2 beta primer mix. TCRdb itself ran the UMI-ligation and nested PCR reads through MiXCR, one entry per CDR3 protein. The table records over 40,000 distinct CDR3 sequences, roughly 12% of them present only once. The receptor was derived from a human donor. The sequenced sample consisted of PBMCs spiked with cells of the T cell clone KT2. The chain carries TRBV7-8 and TRBJ1-2; TRBD1 aligns across 8 bases. CDR3 sequence reads: CASSQDRAYGYTF. The CDR3 DNA is TGTGCCAGCAGCCAGGACAGGGCGTATGGCTACACCTTC.